Listed below are T cell receptor beta chains from one sample, sequenced in a study of CD8 T cells in Susac syndrome. TCRdb used MiXCR to reprocess the immunoSEQ multiplex PCR reads, holding one entry per CDR3 protein. The sample carries almost 450,000 distinct CDR3 sequences, 75% to 90% recorded once. Sample: CD8+ T cells from PBMCs. These receptors were collected from a human donor with multiple sclerosis. Both conserved end residues are part of each CDR3. The D gene is left open where the match is weak. Size is stated for part of the rows, as once, few or many counts, or as a class when the clone is expanded.

D | J | size | V | DNA | CDR3
NA | TRBJ1-5 | NA | TRBV7-2 | TGTGCCAGCAGCTTAGATGCCTGGACCCCCTATCAGCCCCAGCATTTT | CASSLDAWTPYQPQHF
NA | TRBJ2-7 | once | TRBV19 | TGTGCCAGTAGTATAGATTTATTGGCAGCCTACGAGCAGTACTTC | CASSIDLLAAYEQYF
NA | TRBJ2-4 | NA | TRBV12-3/TRBV12-4 | TGTGCCAGCAGTTTCGACGACCCAACAGTTCTCCTAGCCAAAAACATTCAGTACTTC | CASSFDDPTVLLAKNIQYF
NA | TRBJ2-7 | NA | TRBV20-1 | TGCAGTGCTAGAGAAACCACCTACGAGCAGTACTTC | CSARETTYEQYF
NA | TRBJ1-1 | NA | TRBV18 | TGTGCCAGCTCACGGGACTCGCGGAACACTGAAGCTTTCTTT | CASSRDSRNTEAFF
TRBD2 | TRBJ2-1 | NA | TRBV28 | TGTGCCAGCGCCTTCATGGGGACGGGGGGGTCATCCTACAATGAGCAGTTCTTC | CASAFMGTGGSSYNEQFF
NA | TRBJ2-7 | NA | TRBV29-1 | TGCAGCGTTGAACTGGACGGCTACGAGCAGTACTTC | CSVELDGYEQYF
NA | TRBJ1-1 | NA | TRBV27 | TGTGCCAGCAGTCAGGGCCCGATGAGTGAAGCTTTCTTT | CASSQGPMSEAFF
TRBD2 | TRBJ2-2 | once | TRBV19 | TGTGCCAGTAGTCCCTTGACGGGAGGTTACACCGGGGAGCTGTTTTTT | CASSPLTGGYTGELFF
NA | TRBJ1-5 | NA | TRBV6-1 | TGTGCCAGCAGTGAAGAGGGCAGCTATAGCAATCAGCCCCAGCATTTT | CASSEEGSYSNQPQHF
NA | TRBJ1-1 | NA | TRBV12-3/TRBV12-4 | TGTGCCAGCATCCACACGGCGGGGAACACTGAAGCTTTCTTT | CASIHTAGNTEAFF
NA | TRBJ1-5 | NA | TRBV4-1 | TGCGCCAGCAGCCAAGTGCGGGGAAGTCAGCCCCAGCATTTT | CASSQVRGSQPQHF
NA | TRBJ2-1 | NA | TRBV7-9 | TGTGCCAGCAGCCACCTGCCTACCGGGGGTGAGCAGTTCTTC | CASSHLPTGGEQFF
TRBD2 | TRBJ2-7 | NA | TRBV2 | TGTGCCAGCAGTGTAGCCAGCGGGATGCCGGGGGAGCAGTACTTC | CASSVASGMPGEQYF
NA | TRBJ2-1 | NA | TRBV5-1 | TGCGCCAGCAGCTTTCCGGATCCTGAGCAGTTCTTC | CASSFPDPEQFF
TRBD2 | TRBJ2-5 | NA | TRBV10-2 | TGCGCCACCCTACTAGCGGGGGGCCCAGAGACCCAGTACTTC | CATLLAGGPETQYF
NA | TRBJ1-4 | NA | TRBV27 | TGTGCCAGCAGTTTATTATCGGGGTTGCTGGGTGAAAAACTGTTTTTT | CASSLLSGLLGEKLFF
NA | TRBJ1-5 | NA | TRBV4-1 | TGCGCCAGCAGCCAAGAAGGGCCAGCTTATCAGCCCCAGCATTTT | CASSQEGPAYQPQHF
NA | TRBJ1-4 | NA | TRBV7-9 | TGTGCCAGCAGCGTGGACGGTGAAAAACTGTTTTTT | CASSVDGEKLFF
NA | TRBJ2-7 | NA | TRBV19 | TGTGCCAGTACTATTACGTCAGGAGGGGGCGAAGTATACGAGCAGTACTTC | CASTITSGGGEVYEQYF
NA | TRBJ1-1 | NA | TRBV6-5 | TGTGCCAGCAGCCCTCCAAACACTGAAGCTTTCTTT | CASSPPNTEAFF
TRBD1 | TRBJ2-7 | NA | TRBV20-1 | TGCAGTGCCCGATGGGACAGGGGCTACGAGCAGTACTTC | CSARWDRGYEQYF
NA | TRBJ1-2 | NA | TRBV27 | TGTGCCAGCAGTCCCCGTGGGGTCTCATATGGCTACACCTTC | CASSPRGVSYGYTF
NA | TRBJ2-1 | NA | TRBV19 | TGTGCCAGTACCAACACAGCGAACTCCTACAATGAGCAGTTCTTC | CASTNTANSYNEQFF
TRBD2 | TRBJ2-7 | NA | TRBV28 | TGTGCCAGCAGTTGGGGGACTAGCGGACTGGTCTCCTACGAGCAGTACTTC | CASSWGTSGLVSYEQYF
TRBD2 | TRBJ2-1 | NA | TRBV6-5 | TGTGCCAGCAGTTATGATCCCGCGGGAGCGGCCTACAATGAGCAGTTCTTC | CASSYDPAGAAYNEQFF
TRBD2 | TRBJ2-5 | NA | TRBV9 | TGTGCCAGCAGCGTAGGTGGGGAGGGCCTCCAAGAGACCCAGTACTTC | CASSVGGEGLQETQYF
TRBD1 | TRBJ2-1 | NA | TRBV6-1 | TGTGCCAGCAGCCTCGGGACAGGGGTGGCCAATGAGCAGTTCTTC | CASSLGTGVANEQFF
TRBD1 | TRBJ2-7 | NA | TRBV27 | TGTGCCAGCAGTTTGCGACAGGGCTCCTACGAGCAGTACTTC | CASSLRQGSYEQYF
NA | TRBJ2-1 | NA | TRBV27 | TGTGCCAGCAGTTTTTTACGGACAGACTTCTACAATGAGCAGTTCTTC | CASSFLRTDFYNEQFF
NA | TRBJ2-2 | NA | TRBV19 | TGTGCCAGTGAATTACTAGCTGCGACCGGGGAGCTGTTTTTT | CASELLAATGELFF
NA | TRBJ1-1 | NA | TRBV19 | TGTGCCAGTAGTATGGGGGGAAACACTGAAGCTTTCTTT | CASSMGGNTEAFF
NA | TRBJ2-7 | NA | TRBV5-1 | TGCGCCCCGGGAGAGGGAGGCCCCTCCTACGAGCAGTACTTC | CAPGEGGPSYEQYF
NA | TRBJ2-5 | NA | TRBV29-1 | TGCAGCGTTGAACAGAAAGAAGAGACCCAGTACTTC | CSVEQKEETQYF
NA | TRBJ1-2 | NA | TRBV2 | TGTGCCACCTTCTGGGAGGGGGGAGGCTACACCTTC | CATFWEGGGYTF
NA | TRBJ1-5 | NA | TRBV27 | TGTGCCACCGGCGACGGGAGCAATCAGCCCCAGCATTTT | CATGDGSNQPQHF
NA | TRBJ2-1 | NA | TRBV18 | TGTGCCAGCTCACCATCCGAGACAGACTACAATGAGCAGTTCTTC | CASSPSETDYNEQFF
TRBD1 | TRBJ2-7 | NA | TRBV5-4 | TGTGCCAGCAGCTCTGTGGGGACAGGAATCTACGAGCAGTACTTC | CASSSVGTGIYEQYF
TRBD2 | TRBJ2-7 | NA | TRBV5-1 | TGCGCCAGCAGGGGTAGCGGGGAGGGCGAGCAGTACTTC | CASRGSGEGEQYF
TRBD1 | TRBJ2-3 | few | TRBV11-2 | TGTGCCAGCAGCTTGTGGACAGGAGATACGCAGTATTTT | CASSLWTGDTQYF
NA | TRBJ1-1 | NA | TRBV6-1 | TGTGCCAGCAGTGAAGGTTTGATCTTAGGGAACACTGAAGCTTTCTTT | CASSEGLILGNTEAFF
TRBD1 | TRBJ2-2 | NA | TRBV30 | TGTGCCTGGAGTGTTGGGACAGGGTATTATGGCGGGGAGCTGTTTTTT | CAWSVGTGYYGGELFF
NA | TRBJ2-7 | NA | TRBV27 | TGTGCCAGCAGTTATATCGGGGCGAACGAGCAGTACTTC | CASSYIGANEQYF
NA | TRBJ2-7 | few | TRBV20-1 | TGCAGTGCTAGAGTGGAGGGGGCCTGGGGCGAGCAGTACTTC | CSARVEGAWGEQYF
NA | TRBJ2-7 | NA | TRBV27 | TGTGCCAGCAGGTCCGGAGAACTAGTCAGCCGCGAGCAGTACTTC | CASRSGELVSREQYF
TRBD1 | TRBJ2-1 | NA | TRBV27 | TGTGCCAGCAGTTTAGGGACAGGCGGGACCTACAATGAGCAGTTCTTC | CASSLGTGGTYNEQFF
NA | TRBJ2-4 | NA | TRBV21-1 | TGTGCCAGCAGCAAAGGACAGCGGGGGGCCAAAAACATTCAGTACTTC | CASSKGQRGAKNIQYF
NA | TRBJ1-4 | NA | TRBV4-1 | TGCGCCAGCAGCCAAGATTGGTGGCGGATAAATGAAAAACTGTTTTTT | CASSQDWWRINEKLFF
NA | TRBJ2-6 | once | TRBV20-1 | TGCAGTGCCACGGACTGGAGCTCTGGGGCCAACGTCCTGACTTTC | CSATDWSSGANVLTF
TRBD2 | TRBJ2-3 | NA | TRBV11-2 | TGTGCCAGCAGCTCGCCGGGACTAGTGAGCACAGATACGCAGTATTTT | CASSSPGLVSTDTQYF
NA | TRBJ2-5 | NA | TRBV27 | TGTGCCAGCAGTGTTCATGGGGGCGGGGAGACCCAGTACTTC | CASSVHGGGETQYF
TRBD2 | TRBJ2-1 | NA | TRBV19 | TGTGCCAGTAGTACTTACGGGACTAGCGGAAACAATGAGCAGTTCTTC | CASSTYGTSGNNEQFF
TRBD2 | TRBJ2-7 | NA | TRBV6-1 | TGTGCCAGCAGTCCCCTAACCCAACTAGCGGGACTTTCCTTACAACCCTACGAGCAGTACTTC | CASSPLTQLAGLSLQPYEQYF
NA | TRBJ1-2 | NA | TRBV27 | TGTGCCAGCAGTTTATCTGGCACGCTCTATGGCTACACCTTC | CASSLSGTLYGYTF
NA | TRBJ2-7 | NA | TRBV12-3/TRBV12-4 | TGTGCCAGCAGTTCAACATCAGGGTTCCACGAGCAGTACTTC | CASSSTSGFHEQYF
NA | TRBJ2-3 | NA | TRBV28 | TGTGCCAGCAAAGCGGTGTTAAACCGGCAGGGCTTCCTCACAGATACGCAGTATTTT | CASKAVLNRQGFLTDTQYF
NA | TRBJ2-7 | NA | TRBV12-5 | TGTGCTAGTGGTACCCTAGGGGGGGAAGCCTCCTACGAGCAGTACTTC | CASGTLGGEASYEQYF